Listed below are T cell receptor beta chains from one sample, sequenced in a study of cytomegalovirus exposure and HLA in healthy donors. Libraries were prepared by immunoSEQ multiplex PCR; TCRdb keeps only in-frame clonotypes and omits some of them. Among over 150,000 clones listed, over 80% were seen once. Sequences were obtained from PBMCs. These receptors originate from a man aged 45-60 years in good health and CMV-seronegative. Each CDR3 is given with its conserved first and last residue. Some rows mark clone size as missing; the rest say once, few, many or name a class of expanded clone.

v_gene	j_gene	abundance	CDR3aa
TRBV7-6	TRBJ2-5	-	CASSLPPAGVSQETQYF
TRBV2	TRBJ1-1	few	CASRGQFLDTEAFF
TRBV4-2	TRBJ2-2	-	CASSQVEGLAPTGELFF
TRBV7-3	TRBJ2-2	-	CASSRTVNTGELFF
TRBV6-6	TRBJ1-5	-	CATGQGLRENQPQHF
TRBV7-8	TRBJ1-2	once	CASSPRDSHFYGYTF
TRBV7-9	TRBJ1-1	-	CSSSSNGGGTEAFF
TRBV28	TRBJ1-1	few	CASATGGPPNTEAFF
TRBV2	TRBJ1-5	once	CASRGQGRQPQHF
TRBV11-2	TRBJ1-3	-	CASSPWEGASPTIYF
TRBV7-8	TRBJ2-6	once	CASSLRREGTSGANVLTF
TRBV19	TRBJ2-5	-	CASSIKVSAGGTQYF
TRBV2	TRBJ1-1	-	CASSAAWNEDEAFF
TRBV7-2	TRBJ1-3	-	CASSLGQGRAGNTIYF
TRBV2	TRBJ2-1	-	CASEGGTYNEQFF
TRBV11-3	TRBJ2-7	-	CASSLNRGSYEQYF
TRBV27	-	-	CASLATGTYEQYF
TRBV25-1	TRBJ1-2	once	CASSSGNNYGYTF
TRBV6-4	TRBJ1-2	once	CASSGGLGGGYTF
TRBV7-9	TRBJ1-5	-	CASSLVGPGRIGFNQPQHF
TRBV6-5	TRBJ2-7	-	CASTTWEGYEQYF
TRBV7-2	TRBJ2-3	-	CASSLGQGQKDTQYF
TRBV5-1	TRBJ2-3	-	CASSPRWDKSTDTQYF
TRBV4-3	TRBJ2-7	-	CASSQGYSSSYEQYF
TRBV25-1	TRBJ1-2	-	CASSELGRQGASGYTF
TRBV10-3	TRBJ2-3	-	CAISESGGGNTDTQYF
TRBV7-2	TRBJ1-5	-	CASSLEERNQPQHF
TRBV11-1	TRBJ2-3	few	CASTVLASGSGTQYF
TRBV7-9	TRBJ2-2	-	CASSSPQAGVTAGELFF
TRBV6-5	TRBJ2-1	once	CASSYGNRDEQFF
TRBV19	TRBJ1-1	-	CASSPWDSARTEAFF
TRBV7-3	TRBJ2-4	-	CASSPGGSIQYF
TRBV28	TRBJ1-1	-	CASSLSRGGNTEAFF
TRBV19	TRBJ1-5	-	CASSPDRGLQPQHF
TRBV6-6	TRBJ2-2	few	CASSLVAGLKAGELFF
TRBV14	TRBJ2-1	-	CASSQESRTLNNEQFF
TRBV4-1	TRBJ1-1	-	CASSQEGQGRRAFF
TRBV6-5	TRBJ1-3	-	CASSYGQGVYGNTIYF
TRBV29-1	TRBJ1-3	-	CSVLINSGNTIYF
TRBV19	TRBJ1-2	few	CASSMGQGARGYTF
TRBV5-1	TRBJ2-7	-	CASSWGDSAYEQYF
TRBV5-1	TRBJ1-5	-	CASRNWGGNQPQHF
TRBV18	TRBJ2-5	once	CASSPRGRQETQYF
TRBV18	TRBJ2-3	-	CASSIQTDTQYF
TRBV5-1	TRBJ1-1	-	CASKTGTGMGTEAFF
TRBV5-1	TRBJ2-3	-	CASSWGQAADTQYF